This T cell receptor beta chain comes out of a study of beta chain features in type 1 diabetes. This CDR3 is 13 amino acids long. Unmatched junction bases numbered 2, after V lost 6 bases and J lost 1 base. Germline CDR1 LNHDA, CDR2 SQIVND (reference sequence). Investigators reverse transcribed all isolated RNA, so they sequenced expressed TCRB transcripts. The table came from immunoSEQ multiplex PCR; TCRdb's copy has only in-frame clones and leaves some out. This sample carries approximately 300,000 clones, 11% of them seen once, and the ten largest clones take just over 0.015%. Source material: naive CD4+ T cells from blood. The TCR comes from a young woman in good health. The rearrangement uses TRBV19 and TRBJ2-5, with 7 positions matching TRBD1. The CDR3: CASRSGGQETQYF. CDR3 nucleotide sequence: TGTGCCAGTAGATCAGGGGGCCAAGAGACCCAGTACTTC.